This T cell receptor (beta chain) was documented in a study of blood T cells in healthy people across ages. Study observations and caveats: Estimates of total diversity, which came from one million sequenced T cells, were considered to be underestimates. Relative to aged donors, long-lived donors carried more naive CD4+ cells and displayed higher diversity.

The second PCR ran roughly 6 to 11 cycles with a sample-barcoded 5' primer and J-beta primers. Template switching added a 12-random-nucleotide identifier to every cDNA molecule. TCRdb re-called the 5' RACE reads with MiXCR, one entry per CDR3 protein. This table holds about 770,000 distinct CDR3 sequences, approximately 44% found once. The sample holds one count of this clonotype. Its antigen is unknown. Per the germline V gene, CDR1 is ENHRY and CDR2 is SYGVKD. CDR3 length: 15 residues. The sequence was obtained from a man aged 60 to 69 in good health. The sample consisted of blood. V and J are TRBV10-3 and TRBJ2-7; D perhaps matches TRBD2 (6 bases). The end of the DNA aligns better with TRBJ2-5, so the J call may be wrong. DNA for the CDR3: TGTGCCATCAGTGACGCCGGACTCCGGGGGGAGACCCAGTACTTC. Its protein product is CAISDAGLRGETQYF.